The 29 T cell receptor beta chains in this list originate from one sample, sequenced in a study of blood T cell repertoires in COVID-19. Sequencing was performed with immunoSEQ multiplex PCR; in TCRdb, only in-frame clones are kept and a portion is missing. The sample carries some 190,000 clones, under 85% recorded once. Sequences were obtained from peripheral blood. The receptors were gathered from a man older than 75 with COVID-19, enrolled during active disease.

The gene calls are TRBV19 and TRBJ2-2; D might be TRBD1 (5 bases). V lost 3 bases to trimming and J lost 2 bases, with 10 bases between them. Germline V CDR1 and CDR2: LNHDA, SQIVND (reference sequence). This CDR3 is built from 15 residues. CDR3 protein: CASSIGAVNTGELFF. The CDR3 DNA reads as TGTGCCAGTAGTATTGGGGCAGTTAACACCGGGGAGCTGTTTTTT.

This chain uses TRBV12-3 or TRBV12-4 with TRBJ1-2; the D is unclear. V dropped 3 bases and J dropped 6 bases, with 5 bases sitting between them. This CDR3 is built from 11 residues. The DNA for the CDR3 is TGTGCCAGCAGTTTTTCGGATGGCTACACCTTC. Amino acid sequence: CASSFSDGYTF.

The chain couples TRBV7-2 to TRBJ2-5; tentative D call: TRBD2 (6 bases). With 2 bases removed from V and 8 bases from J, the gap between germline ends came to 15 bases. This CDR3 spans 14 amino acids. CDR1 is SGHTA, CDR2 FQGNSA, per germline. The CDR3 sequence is CASSLTGDGGTQYF. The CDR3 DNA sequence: TGTGCCAGCAGCTTAACGGGGGACGGGGGTACCCAGTACTTC.

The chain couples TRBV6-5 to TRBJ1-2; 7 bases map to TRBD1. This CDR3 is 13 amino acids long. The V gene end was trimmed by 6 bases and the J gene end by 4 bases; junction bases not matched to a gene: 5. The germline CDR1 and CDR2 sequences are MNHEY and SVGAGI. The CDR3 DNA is TGTGCCAGCAGCCGAACAGGGGTCTATGGCTACACCTTC. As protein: CASSRTGVYGYTF.

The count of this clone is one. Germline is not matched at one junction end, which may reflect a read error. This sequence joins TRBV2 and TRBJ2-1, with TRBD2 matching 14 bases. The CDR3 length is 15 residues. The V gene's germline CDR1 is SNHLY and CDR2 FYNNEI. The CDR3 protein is CASREGTSGGNEQFF. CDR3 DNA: TGTGCCAGCAGGGAAGGGACTAGCGGGGGAAATGAGCAGTTCTTC.

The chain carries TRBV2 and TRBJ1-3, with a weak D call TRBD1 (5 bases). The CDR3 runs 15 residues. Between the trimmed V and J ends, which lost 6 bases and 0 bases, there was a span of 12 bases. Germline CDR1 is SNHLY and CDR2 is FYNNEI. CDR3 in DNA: TGTGCCAGCAGGGGCGGGACGGTCTCTGGAAACACCATATATTTT. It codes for CASRGGTVSGNTIYF.

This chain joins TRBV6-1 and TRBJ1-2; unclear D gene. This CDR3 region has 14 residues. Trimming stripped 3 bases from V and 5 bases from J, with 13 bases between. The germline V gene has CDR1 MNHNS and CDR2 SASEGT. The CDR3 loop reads CASSEVHTLYGYTF. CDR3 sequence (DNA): TGTGCCAGCAGTGAGGTGCACACCTTATATGGCTACACCTTC.

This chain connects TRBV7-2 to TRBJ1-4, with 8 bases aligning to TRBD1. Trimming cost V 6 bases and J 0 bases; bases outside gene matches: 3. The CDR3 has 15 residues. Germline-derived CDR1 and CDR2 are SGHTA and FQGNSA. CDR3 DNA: TGTGCCAGCAGGGGACAGGTTGCAACTAATGAAAAACTGTTTTTT. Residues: CASRGQVATNEKLFF.

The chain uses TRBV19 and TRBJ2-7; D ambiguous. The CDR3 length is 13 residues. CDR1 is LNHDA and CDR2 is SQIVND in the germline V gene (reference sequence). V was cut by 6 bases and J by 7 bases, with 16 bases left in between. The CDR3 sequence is CASRDLGRKEQYF. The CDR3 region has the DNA TGTGCCAGTAGAGATCTAGGAAGGAAAGAGCAGTACTTC.

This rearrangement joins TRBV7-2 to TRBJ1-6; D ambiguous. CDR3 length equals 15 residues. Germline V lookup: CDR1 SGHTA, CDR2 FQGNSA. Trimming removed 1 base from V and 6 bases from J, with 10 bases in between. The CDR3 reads CASSLVSAGNSPLHF. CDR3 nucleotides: TGTGCCAGCAGCTTAGTTTCCGCGGGTAATTCACCCCTCCACTTT.

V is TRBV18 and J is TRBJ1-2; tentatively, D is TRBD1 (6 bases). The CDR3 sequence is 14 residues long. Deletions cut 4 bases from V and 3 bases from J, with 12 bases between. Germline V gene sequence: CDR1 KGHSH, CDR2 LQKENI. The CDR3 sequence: CASSLADSYYGYTF. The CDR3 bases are TGTGCCAGCTCACTTGCGGACAGCTACTATGGCTACACCTTC.

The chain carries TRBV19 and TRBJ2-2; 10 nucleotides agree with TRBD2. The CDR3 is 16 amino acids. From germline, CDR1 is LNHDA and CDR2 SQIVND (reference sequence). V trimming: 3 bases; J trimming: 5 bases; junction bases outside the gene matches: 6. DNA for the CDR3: TGTGCCAGTAGTATTAAAGCGGGGGGGCCTACCGGGGAGCTGTTTTTT. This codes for CASSIKAGGPTGELFF.

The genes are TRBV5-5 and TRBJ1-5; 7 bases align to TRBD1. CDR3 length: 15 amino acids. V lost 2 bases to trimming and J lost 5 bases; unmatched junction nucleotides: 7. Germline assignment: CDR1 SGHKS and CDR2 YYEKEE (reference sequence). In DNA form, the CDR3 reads TGTGCCAGCAGCTTAGGTAGACAGGGCCATCAGCCCCAGCATTTT. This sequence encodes CASSLGRQGHQPQHF.

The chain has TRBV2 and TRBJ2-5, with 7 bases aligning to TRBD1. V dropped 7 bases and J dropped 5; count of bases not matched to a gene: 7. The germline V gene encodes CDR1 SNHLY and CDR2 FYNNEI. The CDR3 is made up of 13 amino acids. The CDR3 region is CASIEGASETQYF. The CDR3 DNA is TGTGCCAGCATTGAGGGGGCAAGCGAGACCCAGTACTTC.

The CDR3 reads CASSLETGGAVSYTF. In nucleotides, the CDR3 is TGTGCCAGCAGCTTAGAAACAGGGGGCGCGGTGAGCTACACCTTC. The J gene is TRBJ1-2, the V gene TRBV7-8; the match to TRBD1 covers 9 bases. With V trimmed by 1 base and J by 9 bases, 9 bases remained unmatched. Germline V gene lookup returns CDR1 SGHVS and CDR2 FQNEAQ. This CDR3 is 15 amino acids long.

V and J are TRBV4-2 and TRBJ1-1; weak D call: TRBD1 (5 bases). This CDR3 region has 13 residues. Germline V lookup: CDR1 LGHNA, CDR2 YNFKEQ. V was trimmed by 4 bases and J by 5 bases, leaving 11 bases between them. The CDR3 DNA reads TGTGCCAGCAGCCCCCTTCAGGGAACTGAAGCTTTCTTT. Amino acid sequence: CASSPLQGTEAFF.

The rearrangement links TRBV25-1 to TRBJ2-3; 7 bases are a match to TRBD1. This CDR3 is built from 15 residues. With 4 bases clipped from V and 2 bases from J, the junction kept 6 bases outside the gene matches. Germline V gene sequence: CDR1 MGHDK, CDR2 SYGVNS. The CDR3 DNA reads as TGTGCCAGCAGTGCCGTTGGACAGGCCACAGATACGCAGTATTTT. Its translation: CASSAVGQATDTQYF.

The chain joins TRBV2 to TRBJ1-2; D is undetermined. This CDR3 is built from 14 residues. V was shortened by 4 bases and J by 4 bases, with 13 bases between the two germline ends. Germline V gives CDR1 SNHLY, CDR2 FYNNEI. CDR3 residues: CASSAVPGGYGYTF. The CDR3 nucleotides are TGTGCCAGCAGTGCTGTCCCCGGAGGCTATGGCTACACCTTC.

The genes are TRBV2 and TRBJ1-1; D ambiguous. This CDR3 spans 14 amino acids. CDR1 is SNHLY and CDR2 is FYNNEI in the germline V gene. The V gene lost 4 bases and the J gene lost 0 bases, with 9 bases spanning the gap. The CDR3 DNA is TGTGCCAGCAGTGTACAGCCCATGAACACTGAAGCTTTCTTT. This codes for CASSVQPMNTEAFF.

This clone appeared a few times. CDR3 sequence reads: CASSLGTVSNQPQHF. The CDR3 nucleotides read TGTGCCAGCAGCTTGGGGACAGTCAGCAATCAGCCCCAGCATTTT. The chain joins TRBV5-8 to TRBJ1-5, with D possibly matching TRBD1 (6 bases). The CDR3 is 15 amino acids. Trimming shortened V by 0 bases and J by 1 base, and 8 bases separated the two germline ends. Germline V gives CDR1 SGHTS, CDR2 YDEGEE. Complete variable domain (other parts from reference TRBV5-8 and TRBJ1-5): EAGVTQSPTHLIKTRGQQATLRCSPISGHTSVYWYQQALGLGLQFLLWYDEGEERNRGNFPPRFSGRQFPNYSSELNVNALELEDSALYLCASSLGTVSNQPQHFGDGTRLSIL.

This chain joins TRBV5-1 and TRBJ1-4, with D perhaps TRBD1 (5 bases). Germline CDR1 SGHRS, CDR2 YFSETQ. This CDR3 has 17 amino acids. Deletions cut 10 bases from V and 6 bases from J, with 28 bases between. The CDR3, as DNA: TGCGCCCGACGACTAGGGCAGGGACTACGAATGGATGAAAAACTGTTTTTT. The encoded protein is CARRLGQGLRMDEKLFF.

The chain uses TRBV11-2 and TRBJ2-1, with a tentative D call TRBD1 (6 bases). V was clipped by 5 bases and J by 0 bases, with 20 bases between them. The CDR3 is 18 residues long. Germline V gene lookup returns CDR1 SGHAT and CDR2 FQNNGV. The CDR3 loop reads CASSQTSWTEYSYNEQFF. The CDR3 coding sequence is TGTGCCAGCAGCCAGACTTCTTGGACAGAGTACTCCTACAATGAGCAGTTCTTC.

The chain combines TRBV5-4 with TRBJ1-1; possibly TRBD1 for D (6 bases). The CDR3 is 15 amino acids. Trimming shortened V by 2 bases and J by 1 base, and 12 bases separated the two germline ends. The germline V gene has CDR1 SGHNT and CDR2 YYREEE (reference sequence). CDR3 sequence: CASSFNRVANTEAFF. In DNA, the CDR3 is TGTGCCAGCAGCTTTAACAGGGTAGCGAACACTGAAGCTTTCTTT.

DNA of the CDR3: TGTGCCACCAGTGATAGGGGCAGGAACACTGAAGCTTTCTTT. Translating gives CATSDRGRNTEAFF. The genes are TRBV24-1 and TRBJ1-1; D is possibly TRBD1 (5 bases). V was cut by 3 bases and J by 1 base, with 8 bases left in between. Germline V gene data show CDR1 as KGHDR and CDR2 as SFDVKD. This CDR3 is built from 14 residues.

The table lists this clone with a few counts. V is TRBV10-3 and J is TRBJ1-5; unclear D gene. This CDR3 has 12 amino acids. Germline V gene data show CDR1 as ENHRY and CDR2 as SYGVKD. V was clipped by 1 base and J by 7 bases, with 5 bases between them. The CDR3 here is CAISELEQPQHF. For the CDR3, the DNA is TGTGCCATCAGTGAGTTAGAACAGCCCCAGCATTTT.

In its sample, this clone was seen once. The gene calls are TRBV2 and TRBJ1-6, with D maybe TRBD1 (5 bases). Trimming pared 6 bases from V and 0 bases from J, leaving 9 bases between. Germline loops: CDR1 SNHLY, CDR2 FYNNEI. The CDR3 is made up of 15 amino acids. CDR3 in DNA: TGTGCCAGCAGCCGGGGGATCTCCTATAATTCACCCCTCCACTTT. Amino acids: CASSRGISYNSPLHF.

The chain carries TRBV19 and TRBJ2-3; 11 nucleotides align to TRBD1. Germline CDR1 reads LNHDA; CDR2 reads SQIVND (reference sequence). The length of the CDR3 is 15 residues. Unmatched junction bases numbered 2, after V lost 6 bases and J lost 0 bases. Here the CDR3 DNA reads TGTGCCAGTAGAGGACAGGGGGCCAGCACAGATACGCAGTATTTT. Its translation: CASRGQGASTDTQYF.

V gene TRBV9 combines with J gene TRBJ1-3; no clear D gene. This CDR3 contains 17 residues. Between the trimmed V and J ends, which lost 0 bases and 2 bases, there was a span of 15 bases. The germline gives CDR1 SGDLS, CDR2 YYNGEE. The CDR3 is CASSVEAVIGAGNTIYF. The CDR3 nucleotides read TGTGCCAGCAGCGTAGAAGCGGTTATCGGGGCTGGAAACACCATATATTTT.

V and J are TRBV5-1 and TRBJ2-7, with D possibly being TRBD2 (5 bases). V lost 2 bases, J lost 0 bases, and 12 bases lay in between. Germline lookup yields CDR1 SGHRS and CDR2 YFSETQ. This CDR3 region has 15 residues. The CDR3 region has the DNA TGCGCCAGCAGCTTTATTCCGGCGGGCTCCTACGAGCAGTACTTC. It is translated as CASSFIPAGSYEQYF.